This T cell receptor (beta chain) was sequenced during a study of blood T cell repertoires in COVID-19. About the study: The samples span acute and convalescent COVID-19 from the United States, Italy and Spain. PBMCs, B-cell-depleted T cells, or T cells were the source of the cDNA or gDNA that made up the material.

A note on this clone: Different DNA sequences within this sample yield the same CDR3.

After removal of 4 bases from V and 2 bases from J, the junction contained 0 bases not matched to a gene. Germline CDR1 is LNHDA and CDR2 is SQIVND (reference sequence). The CDR3 consists of 13 residues. Per the original methods: Using reference gene primer amplification, nucleated cell counts were estimated. Sequencing used immunoSEQ multiplex PCR; TCRdb keeps in-frame clones, though not all of them. V and J calls and clone size are those listed in that table; D and trimming were worked out from the DNA. The sample includes 120,000 or so clones, about 90% of them seen just once. The chain carries TRBV19 and TRBJ2-7; 9 bases agree with TRBD1. Sequencing used peripheral blood. The sequence came from a human donor in a cohort sampled during active COVID-19. The CDR3 sequence is CASSRDRAYEQYF. The CDR3 region has the DNA TGTGCCAGTAGTAGGGACAGGGCCTACGAGCAGTACTTC.